This T cell receptor beta chain was documented in a study of cytomegalovirus exposure and HLA in healthy donors (dated by TCRdb to the late 2010s). Concerning the study at large: In an earlier analysis of 450 to 750 of the donors, 276 Gb of sequence data and approximately 100 million unique TCR beta sequences from about 179 million T cells were reported. An early release covering roughly 640 HLA-typed donors comprised roughly 300 gigabases of sequencing data and approximately 85 million unique TCR sequences. Of the roughly 400 genotyped donors, 65% to 90% were placed in the genetic ancestry cluster associated with self-reported Caucasian donors. The aim of the study was to test whether cataloging public T cell receptors could identify signatures of past pathogen exposure. The study profiled the T cell repertoires of fewer than 850 subjects by immunosequencing and related them to cytomegalovirus serostatus. Besides the first cohort of around 670 subjects, a separate validation cohort made up of over 100 different subjects was used. To predict cytomegalovirus infection status, the study brought together high-throughput TCR immunosequencing, statistical association of individual TCRs with disease status, and machine learning. A later analysis re-examined previously published TCR beta repertoires from roughly 650 donors and added high-resolution HLA genotyping to investigate patterns of TCR occurrence. Rather than drawing on any new phenotypic data, the later analysis identified candidate immune exposures from TCR beta sequences and the way those sequences occurred across donors. To decide whether each TCR beta V gene segment behaved as functional or pseudogenic, an earlier analysis of some 580 of the donors relied on high-throughput TCR beta sequencing. Donor age, sex, ethnicity and CMV serostatus were compiled together with the repertoire data. Genome-wide SNP genotypes for about three fifths of the roughly 670 donors were used in a later genetic analysis, which treated that subset as a discovery cohort. Every repertoire in the discovery cohort had been generated on one and the same sequencing platform. Both class I and class II loci were covered by HLA typing, at four-digit resolution. The number of typed donors differed by locus: about 620-640 for A, B, C, DRB1 and DQB1; approximately 520 for DQA1; 606 for DPA1; and about 450 for DPB1. Roughly five DR-DQ haplotypes were handled as single units for association and clustering because linkage in the cohort was strong. Across approximately 400 genotyped donors of the cohort, an average of 235,054 unique TCR beta nucleotide sequences per donor were sequenced, and approximately 17% of those sequences were non-productive. What the authors observed across the whole study: A further reported finding was that TCR beta sequences accurately predicted the HLA-A and HLA-B alleles for most subjects in the first cohort. A total of 150 or so TCR beta chains were listed by the study as associated with cytomegalovirus. Correlated functional status among segregating V segments might reflect linkage disequilibrium, but an unknown experimental factor could not be ruled out. In a later analysis, most CMV-associated TCR beta chains were found to appear HLA-restricted, with HLA associations seemingly driven largely by CMV exposure. HLA typing was unavailable for some donors at each locus, so association tests used only the typed subset. In a later genetic analysis, a missense DCLRE1C variant was associated with V-gene and J-gene trimming of TCR beta chains, and the association was replicated in an independent cohort. Most TCR sequences were observed very rarely across donors, whereas some public TCRs were present in many individuals. In an earlier analysis of roughly 500 of the donors, most TCR beta V segments appeared in productive rearrangements about 87% or about 30% of the time, broadly matching IMGT annotations. The presence/absence analyses assumed that sequencing depth was roughly uniform across donors, and that assumption may not be true. At a false discovery rate of 0.05, a later analysis linked under 20,000 TCR beta sequences to specific HLA alleles. In a later analysis, TCR association rates were found to vary across HLA loci, with the most associated TCRs seen for DRB1 alleles and the fewest for HLA-C alleles. Because counts were too low, approximately 18 rarely observed V segments, including chromosome 9 orphons, were excluded from the earlier analysis of 500 to 700 of the donors. A few of the identified cytomegalovirus-associated TCR beta chains were confirmed in vitro to be specific for cytomegalovirus antigens. Cytomegalovirus status was reported to be diagnosed by the classifier with high specificity and sensitivity in both the original and validation cohorts. Compared with the roughly 720-donor mean, donors in an Asian-associated ancestry cluster had fewer N-insertions in productive TCRs, according to a later genetic analysis. It was suggested by the authors that the approach could potentially be generalized to other disease states and immunological phenotypes. Only TCR beta chains were sequenced in this cohort, and the absence of alpha or paired-chain data limited detectable features. When HLA alleles, especially DR and DQ, strongly co-occurred, TCR associations were difficult to assign to individual alleles. A later analysis found that HLA-associated TCR beta chains were more clonally expanded and had lower generation probabilities than equally common non-associated chains. The only immune exposure information available for the cohort was CMV serostatus. A cluster of highly shared sequence variants was judged likely to be a technical artifact of the sequencing pipeline. In a later analysis, several top co-occurrence clusters were reported to appear linked to parvovirus B19, influenza, CMV and Epstein-Barr virus.

The library was obtained by the immunoSEQ multiplex PCR assay. A mixture of 60 forward primers for TCR Vbeta segments and 13 reverse primers for TCR Jbeta segments was used in the multiplex PCR. The CDR3 region of rearranged TCR beta genes was amplified from genomic DNA by a multiplex PCR assay. The amplified TCR beta libraries were sequenced on the Illumina HiSeq System as 87-base-pair reads. In the paper's pipeline: Across the 666 repertoires, a later analysis counted roughly 77 million unique TCR beta chains, around 11 million of which were shared by at least two donors. Raw reads were error-corrected and collapsed into unique sequences by a nearest-neighbor algorithm in which closely related sequences were merged to remove PCR and sequencing errors. V, D and J gene segments were assigned by aligning CDR3 sequences to IMGT reference sequences. For a sequence to be retained, at least a six-nucleotide match to both a V gene segment and a J gene segment was required. Rearrangements were classified as productive when the CDR3 lacked stop codons and remained in frame with V and J, and all other rearrangements were classified as non-productive. Following IMGT convention, CDR3 was defined as the stretch from the second conserved V-encoded cysteine up to the conserved J-encoded phenylalanine. Sequences without an unambiguous match to a single V gene segment were excluded from the earlier analysis of approximately 600 of the donors. An earlier analysis of 587 of the donors called V segments functional above 56.7% productive rearrangements and segregating when the between-donor standard deviation exceeded 5%. A statistical classification framework was built to diagnose cytomegalovirus status from the catalog of TCR beta chain sequences. In a later analysis, V and J genes were assigned by comparing TCR nucleotide sequences against IMGT/GENE-DB human TR gene sequences. Using the TCRdist pipeline, a later analysis assigned CDR3 sequences along with most-parsimonious VDJ recombination scenarios. In a later analysis, each TCR beta chain was defined by its CDR3 amino acid sequence together with its V-gene family, and reads without a unique V-gene family were excluded. As a way to deal with suspected cross-contamination and a sequencing artifact, a later analysis dropped approximately 570 nucleotide sequences that were highly shared and had low generation probability. For each public chain, a later analysis derived a clonal expansion index from normalized ranks of inferred template counts within each repertoire. Generation probabilities in a later analysis came from a VDJ recombination model fitted to out-of-frame rearrangements, and those results were checked against IGoR. In a later analysis, TCR-TCR, TCR-HLA and TCR-CMV co-occurrence was scored with hypergeometric tests, and a repertoire-size bias correction was applied to TCR pairs. To estimate false discovery rates, a later analysis permuted the HLA or CMV assignments 20 times. In a later analysis, co-occurring TCRs were grouped using DBSCAN, and TCRdist sequence similarity was added for clustering within HLA-allele-positive subsets. Co-occurrence clustering excluded repertoires with fewer than 30,000 or more than 120,000 public chains, plus five with anomalous nucleotide sharing. TCRdb re-hosts the immuneACCESS table, in-frame sequences only. Its copies lack some clones; in the studies checked, an unresolved V gene accounts for under half of them, and the cause for the rest is not known. From that table come the V and J calls and clone size; the DNA was used to work out D and trimming. This sample lists roughly 100,000 clones; more than 60% were detected once. The ten most abundant clones make up roughly 6% of the sample.

Remarks on this clone: Its antigen is still unknown. No much larger clone exists at a distance of one base, and base qualities are not known.

The cohort consisted of 600 to 750 healthy bone marrow donors. At the time of sampling, every cohort member was nominally healthy, though immune exposures that went unrecorded were likely present. The donor was CMV seronegative and was included in the group of 352 seronegative cohort members. Every donor gave a peripheral blood sample, and the peripheral blood mononuclear cells from that sample were used for TCR beta sequencing. The Qiagen DNeasy Blood Extraction Kit was used to extract genomic DNA from the blood cell samples. Material for sequencing was PBMCs. This clonotype was obtained from a male donor in good health and CMV-seronegative.

In nucleotides, the sequence is TGTGCCAGTAGTATAGCGTCCGGACAGGGGGCCCAGTACTTC. Its translation is CASSIASGQGAQYF. The chain is assembled from TRBV19 and TRBJ2-5; 10 bases in the junction line up with TRBD1. From V the trimming removes 1 base and from J it removes 9 bases, while the gene matches leave 5 bases of the junction unaccounted for. From cysteine to phenylalanine, the CDR3 is 14 amino acids long. The read is trimmed to its CDR3 DNA, 42 bases read in frame from base 1. CDR1 is given as LNHDA and CDR2 as SQIVND, both from the germline V gene (reference sequence).